One and the same sample provided the 13 T cell receptor beta chains below, sequenced in a study of shared clonotypes between healthy human individuals. Here immunoSEQ multiplex PCR was the method, and the copy in TCRdb shows in-frame clones only, minus some. The repertoire holds 2 million to 2.5 million clones, with approximately 95% as singletons. Sequencing input: naive CD4+ T cells sorted from blood. The subset was: CD45RA+ positively selected. Source of these receptors: a man aged 18 to 30 in good health.

This chain uses TRBV5-4 with TRBJ1-2; possibly TRBD1 for D (6 bases). Trimming cost V 3 bases and J 0 bases, with 15 bases left between them. Germline CDR1 reads SGHNT; CDR2 reads YYREEE (reference sequence). CDR3 size: 16 residues. The CDR3 protein is CASSSTAAGANYGYTF. CDR3 sequence (DNA): TGTGCCAGCAGCTCCACAGCGGCAGGGGCTAACTATGGCTACACCTTC.

A single count supports this clone. The chain combines TRBV28 with TRBJ2-1, with D uncertain. V was trimmed by 10 bases and J by 0 bases, leaving 13 bases between them. The CDR3 runs 14 residues. Germline V gene lookup returns CDR1 MDHEN and CDR2 SYDVKM. CDR3 sequence: CAINRAISYNEQFF. CDR3 nucleotides: TGTGCCATCAACCGGGCCATCTCCTACAATGAGCAGTTCTTC.

The rearrangement joins TRBV5-1 to TRBJ2-3; D possibly uses TRBD1 or TRBD2 (5 bases each). V lost 0 bases, J lost 1 base, and 12 bases lay in between. The V gene's germline CDR1 is SGHRS and CDR2 YFSETQ. CDR3 length equals 16 residues. The CDR3 region has the DNA TGCGCCAGCAGCTTGGATTCGGTGGGGGGCACAGATACGCAGTATTTT. It encodes CASSLDSVGGTDTQYF.

The CDR3 protein is CASRRAEEQFF. CDR3 in DNA: TGTGCCAGTAGGAGAGCGGAAGAGCAGTTCTTC. The chain uses TRBV19 and TRBJ2-1; weak D call: TRBD2 (5 bases). Germline loops: CDR1 LNHDA, CDR2 SQIVND (reference sequence). The ends were cut back, 6 bases at V and 10 bases at J, with 10 bases in the middle. This CDR3 contains 11 residues.

The chain carries TRBV2 and TRBJ2-3; D tentatively fits TRBD1 or TRBD2 (6 bases each). V dropped 2 bases and J dropped 6 bases, with 15 bases sitting between them. This CDR3 is built from 15 residues. The V gene's germline CDR1 is SNHLY and CDR2 FYNNEI. The CDR3, as DNA: TGTGCCAGCAGTGAAAAGGGGGGCCCCGGTGATACGCAGTATTTT. This encodes CASSEKGGPGDTQYF.

The chain uses TRBV11-2 and TRBJ1-1; no firm D call. Trimming cost V 3 bases and J 1 base, with 12 bases left between them. Germline V lookup: CDR1 SGHAT, CDR2 FQNNGV. This CDR3 region has 15 residues. Here the CDR3 reads CASSLDTRQNTEAFF. In DNA form, the CDR3 reads TGTGCCAGCAGCTTGGATACGAGACAGAACACTGAAGCTTTCTTT.

The chain employs TRBV5-1 and TRBJ2-5, with TRBD2 identical over 8 bases. The CDR3 runs to 17 residues. Germline CDR1 is SGHRS and CDR2 is YFSETQ. The J segment lost 4 bases and the V segment lost 9 bases, leaving 20 bases of the junction unmatched. The CDR3 loop is CATTSPPGLADRETQYF. For the CDR3, the DNA is TGCGCCACCACTTCCCCACCCGGACTAGCCGATCGAGAGACCCAGTACTTC.

The chain employs TRBV6-5 and TRBJ1-5, with D unresolved. The ends were cut back, 2 bases at V and 1 base at J, with 6 bases in the middle. Germline-derived CDR1 and CDR2 are MNHEY and SVGAGI. CDR3 length equals 14 residues. DNA for the CDR3: TGTGCCAGCAGTTACGGCAGAAGCAATCAGCCCCAGCATTTT. The encoded protein is CASSYGRSNQPQHF.

Worth noting for this clone: Other DNA variants within this sample encode the same CDR3. The gene calls are TRBV7-2 and TRBJ2-3; D is ambiguous. The germline gives CDR1 SGHTA, CDR2 FQGNSA. Deletions cut 2 bases from V and 4 bases from J, with 4 bases between. This CDR3 spans 12 amino acids. CDR3: CASSLLSDTQYF. The CDR3, as DNA: TGTGCCAGCAGCTTATTGTCAGATACGCAGTATTTT.

For this clone: This same CDR3 is encoded by further DNA sequences in the sample. This sequence joins TRBV18 and TRBJ2-3; D gene unclear. V was clipped by 2 bases and J by 4 bases, with 4 bases between them. The CDR3 sequence is 12 residues long. CDR1 KGHSH and CDR2 LQKENI come from the germline V gene. DNA for the CDR3: TGTGCCAGCTCACCAGTGGCAGATACGCAGTATTTT. Protein sequence: CASSPVADTQYF.

This chain links TRBV6-6 with TRBJ1-2; weak D call: TRBD1 (5 bases). CDR3 length: 13 amino acids. The germline V gene has CDR1 MNHNY and CDR2 SVGAGI (reference sequence). Between the trimmed V and J ends, which lost 10 bases and 4 bases, there was a span of 16 bases. As DNA, the CDR3 is TGTGCCACTCGCGTGGGGCTGGGCTATGGCTACACCTTC. Translation gives CATRVGLGYGYTF.

The CDR3 DNA reads as TGCGCCAGCAGCCCATCGCTCAGGGGGCCCACCTACGAGCAGTACTTC. This gives the protein CASSPSLRGPTYEQYF. The chain employs TRBV5-1 and TRBJ2-7; TRBD1 matches 8 bases. V shed 4 bases, J shed 2 bases, and the junction held 11 bases outside the gene matches. The V gene's germline CDR1 is SGHRS and CDR2 YFSETQ. This CDR3 has 16 residues.

The chain is built from TRBV25-1 and TRBJ2-2; D gene unclear. Germline-derived CDR1 and CDR2 are MGHDK and SYGVNS. There are 12 residues in the CDR3. Trimming left V 5 bases short and J 3 bases short, with 4 bases between. The CDR3 region is CASSLHTGELFF. The CDR3 nucleotides read TGTGCCAGCAGTCTACACACCGGGGAGCTGTTTTTT.